The clone carrying this TCR beta chain came up many times. The V gene lost 8 bases and the J gene lost 3 bases, with 13 bases spanning the gap. From germline, CDR1 is MDHEN and CDR2 SYDVKM. The CDR3 has 14 residues. The sample is drawn from a study of T cells in Graves' hyperthyroidism and ophthalmopathy. Amplification targeted TCR beta CDR3 regions from RNA transcripts. HTBI primers were employed in a first-round RT-PCR of the TCR CDR3. TCRdb passed the multiplex PCR reads through MiXCR, listing each CDR3 protein once. Among about 360,000 distinct CDR3 sequences, over 10% were seen once, and the ten largest hold 9% to 9.5%.

The clonotype comes from a woman under 30 with Graves' hyperthyroidism. This chain connects TRBV28 to TRBJ2-2; D call uncertain. Sequencing was carried out using blood. CDR3 loop: CASYRYDYTGELFF. DNA of the CDR3: TGTGCCAGCTATCGCTACGACTACACCGGGGAGCTGTTTTTT.